The entry below gives a single TCR beta chain sequence along with its context. Its antigen is unknown. With a much larger clone just one base away, this may be a read error. For CDR1 and CDR2, the germline V gene (reference sequence) lists SEHNR and FQNEAQ. Reading from cysteine to phenylalanine, the CDR3 counts 12 amino acids. Solely the CDR3 DNA is kept, with 36 bases framed from the first base. The data originate from a study of human T cells and chemical hapten exposure (dated by TCRdb to about 2021). About the investigation overall: For sensitization, 2% DPC in acetone was applied to a roughly 2 cm by roughly 2 cm area of upper inner arm skin. Libraries were pooled for sequencing, and per-sample TCR yields varied mainly because of small differences in library volumes within the pool. Most of the patients in the cohort were female, and the cohort covered alopecia areata with under or over 50% scalp involvement, alopecia totalis and alopecia universalis. Around 30 alopecia patients provided blood for TCR sequencing at one to four time points (pre-sensitization, 2, 6 and 24 weeks). Blood was sampled from patients pre-sensitization (week 0) and at 2, 6 and about 24 weeks after DPC sensitization. The study tracked peripheral blood TCR repertoire changes in vivo during primary and secondary sensitization to the hapten diphenylcyclopropenone (DPC) in alopecia patients. Throughout the study period of approximately 23 weeks, patients also received therapeutic DPC doses to the scalp every week. Patch tests used Finn chambers with 0.01% DPC on the upper back, scored after 6 days by International Contact Dermatitis Research Group standards. Beyond this particular receptor, the publication reports: Patch test score was positively correlated with the number of PT1 expanded TCRs, with significance at thresholds 8, 16 and 32 but not at 4. DPC sensitization did not change the number of TCRs with a frequency above 1 in 1000, and there was no evidence of changes in global repertoire structure. Repeated subsampling changed both the strength of the expansion versus patch-test correlation and the threshold at which that correlation became significant. All patients had alopecia, a presumed autoimmune disease, so their immune response might differ from that of healthy individuals. Compared with pre-sensitization or healthy control sets, expanded TCRs formed significantly more large CDR3 similarity clusters, which is consistent with antigen-driven responses.

Preparation of the library involved RACE. Reads for this sample came from a NextSeq 500. During library preparation, unique molecular identifiers were attached to individual cDNA molecules so that TCRs could be counted in a quantitative, reproducible way. Both TCR alpha and TCR beta chains were sequenced from each blood RNA sample. The paper's data handling went like this. A median of approximately 96,000 TCRs per sample was observed, with a range of roughly 20,000 to 700,000. The Decombinator software suite was used to annotate V, J and CDR3 in the TCR reads. To make PS versus PT1 abundance plots, every sample was subsampled to the same number of TCRs (28,000). Expanded TCRs were defined as absent before sensitization and observed at least eight times at the 2-week time point. The public reads were quality trimmed at Q25 with fastp and then assembled into clones with MiXCR by TCRdb, keeping productive beta chains. Entries that share a CDR3 protein sequence are merged under the most common genes and DNA. The V and J calls come from TCRdb's annotation, not from the publication. Recorded for this sample are roughly 130,000 distinct CDR3 sequences; around 11% of them occurred a single time. The ten top clones hold roughly 2.3% of the sample.

Taken with the paper, the label for time point translates to: patch test 3, about 24 weeks after DPC sensitization. This sample's treatment or condition label indicates: therapeutic diphenylcyclopropenone sensitization with weekly scalp DPC. Blood at each patch-test visit was drawn before the patch test was applied. Patients were eligible if aged 18 to 70, diagnosed with alopecia and judged suitable for DPC therapy, and pregnant patients were excluded. Total RNA was extracted from unfractionated whole blood that had been collected in Tempus Blood RNA tubes. The chain couples TRBV7-9 to TRBJ2-3, with no confident D gene call. The material sequenced was whole blood, taken in connection with sensitization to the hapten diphenylcyclopropenone (DPC). This receptor was obtained from a woman aged 45-59 years with alopecia areata. Some clones in this sample may be carry-over from other donors' samples. Here is the DNA: TGTGCCAGCAGCTCCGACACAGATACGCATTATTTT. Translated, this is CASSSDTDTHYF.